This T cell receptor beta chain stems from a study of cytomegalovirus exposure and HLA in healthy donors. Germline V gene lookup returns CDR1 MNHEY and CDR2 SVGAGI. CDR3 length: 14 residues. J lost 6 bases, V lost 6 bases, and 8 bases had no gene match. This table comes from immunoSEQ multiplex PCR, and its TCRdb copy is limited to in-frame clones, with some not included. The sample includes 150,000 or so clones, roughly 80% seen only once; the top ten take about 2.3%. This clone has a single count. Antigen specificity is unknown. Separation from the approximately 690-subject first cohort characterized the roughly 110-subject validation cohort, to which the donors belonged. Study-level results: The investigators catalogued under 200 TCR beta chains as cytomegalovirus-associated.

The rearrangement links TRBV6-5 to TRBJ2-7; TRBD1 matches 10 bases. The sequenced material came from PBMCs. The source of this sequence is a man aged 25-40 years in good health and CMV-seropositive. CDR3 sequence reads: CASSWEDRGREQYF. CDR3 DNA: TGTGCCAGCAGCTGGGAAGACAGGGGGCGCGAGCAGTACTTC.